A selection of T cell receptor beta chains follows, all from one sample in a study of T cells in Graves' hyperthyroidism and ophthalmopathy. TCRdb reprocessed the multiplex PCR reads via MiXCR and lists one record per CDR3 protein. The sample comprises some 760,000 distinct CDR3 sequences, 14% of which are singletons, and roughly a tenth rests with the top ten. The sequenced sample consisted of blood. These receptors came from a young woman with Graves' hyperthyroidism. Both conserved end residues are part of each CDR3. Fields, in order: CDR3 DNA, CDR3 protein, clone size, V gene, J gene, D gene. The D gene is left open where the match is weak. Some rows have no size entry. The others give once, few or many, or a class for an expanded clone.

TGCAGCGGGGCAGGGTCTAACACCGGGGAGCTGTTTTTT	CSGAGSNTGELFF	NA	TRBV29-1	TRBJ2-2	NA
TGTGCCAGCAGCTTATGGCGGGAGGGCCCTTACAATGAGCAGTTCTTC	CASSLWREGPYNEQFF	many	TRBV7-2	TRBJ2-1	TRBD2
TGTGCCAGCAGTAGCGGGATTTACAATGAGCAGTTCTTC	CASSSGIYNEQFF	many	TRBV6-1	TRBJ2-1	TRBD2
TGTGCCAGCAGTCCACCCTTTTGGGGCGTATCCTACGAGCAGTACTTC	CASSPPFWGVSYEQYF	many	TRBV7-9	TRBJ2-7	NA
TGCAGCGGGGGTAGGCGCGATGAGCAGTTCTTC	CSGGRRDEQFF	many	TRBV29-1	TRBJ2-1	NA
TGCGCCAGCAGCGATGAGGGGGCATTGGAGACCCAGTACTTC	CASSDEGALETQYF	few	TRBV4-1	TRBJ2-5	TRBD1
TGCGCCAGCAGCATCGGACTAGCGGGAGCCCCGAGGCAGACCCAGTACTTC	CASSIGLAGAPRQTQYF	few	TRBV5-1	TRBJ2-5	TRBD2
TGTGCCATCAGTGAGTCGGTAAGCTCCTACAATGAGCAGTTCTTC	CAISESVSSYNEQFF	many	TRBV10-3	TRBJ2-1	NA
TGCGCCAGCAGCTTGTCCGGGACAGGAGGGCCTCGTGGGTACAATGAGCAGTTCTTC	CASSLSGTGGPRGYNEQFF	NA	TRBV4-1	TRBJ2-1	TRBD1
TGTGCCAGCGGGACTGGACTAGCGGTCTACAATGAGCAGTTCTTC	CASGTGLAVYNEQFF	NA	TRBV7-2	TRBJ2-1	TRBD2
TGTGCCAGCAGTCCTCAAGAGCCCCAAGAGACCCAGTACTTC	CASSPQEPQETQYF	few	TRBV27	TRBJ2-5	NA
TGTGCCACCAGACAGGGAGGCGGTGGCTACACCTTC	CATRQGGGGYTF	NA	TRBV24-1	TRBJ1-2	NA
TGTGCCAGCAGTTGGGGGCGGCAGGGCCGCGGCCCAGATACGCAGTATTTT	CASSWGRQGRGPDTQYF	few	TRBV6-1	TRBJ2-3	NA
TGCAGTGCAAGGAACATCATCGGGCCTCAGCCCCAGCATTTT	CSARNIIGPQPQHF	NA	TRBV20-1	TRBJ1-5	NA
TGTGCCAGCAGCCAAGCAGGGCAGAACTACGAGCAGTACTTC	CASSQAGQNYEQYF	once	TRBV3-1	TRBJ2-7	NA
TGTGCCTGGAGTGTAGGCCAGATGAGCACTGAAGCTTTCTTT	CAWSVGQMSTEAFF	few	TRBV30	TRBJ1-1	NA
TGTGCCACCTCTTGGTGGACCGCTAACTACGAGCAGTACTTC	CATSWWTANYEQYF	NA	TRBV6-1	TRBJ2-7	NA
TGTGCCAGCAGTCCCCTGCCCGGGGGCGAGGCAGAGACCCAGTACTTC	CASSPLPGGEAETQYF	many	TRBV12-3/TRBV12-4	TRBJ2-5	NA
TGCAGCGTTGCGGGAGGGCCGGAAGAGCAGTACTTC	CSVAGGPEEQYF	NA	TRBV29-1	TRBJ2-7	TRBD2
TGTGCCAGCAGTTTCTCTCGGACAGGGCACACCGGGGAGCTGTTTTTT	CASSFSRTGHTGELFF	many	TRBV12-3/TRBV12-4	TRBJ2-2	TRBD1
TGCGCCAGCAGCCAAGGTCGCCCGGGAAAACCCGAGCAGTACTTC	CASSQGRPGKPEQYF	few	TRBV4-3	TRBJ2-7	NA
TGTGCCAGCTCACCGGTCGAGGCGCGCGGACAAGAGACCCAGTACTTC	CASSPVEARGQETQYF	NA	TRBV18	TRBJ2-5	NA
TGTGCCAGCAGCTTCGGGGAAACCGGGGAGCTGTTTTTT	CASSFGETGELFF	few	TRBV7-8	TRBJ2-2	NA
TGTGCCTGGAGTATTAGCGGGAGGGCCTACGAGCAGTACTTC	CAWSISGRAYEQYF	many	TRBV30	TRBJ2-7	TRBD2
TGTGCCAGTTTTGGCGGAGACTCCTACGAGCAGTACTTC	CASFGGDSYEQYF	few	TRBV19	TRBJ2-7	NA
TGTGCCAGCTCACCCCTCGGCCCGAACACTGAAGCTTTCTTT	CASSPLGPNTEAFF	many	TRBV18	TRBJ1-1	NA
TGCAGTGCTTGGGGCGTGGGGCTCCTGATGAACACTGAAGCTTTCTTT	CSAWGVGLLMNTEAFF	NA	TRBV20-1	TRBJ1-1	NA
TGTGCTAGCAGCTTAGGAGGGTTACTTGGAAACACCATATATTTT	CASSLGGLLGNTIYF	NA	TRBV7-2	TRBJ1-3	NA
TGTGCCAGCAGTGCAGTAAGCGGGAGAGGAAGGATCTACAATGAGCAGTTCTTC	CASSAVSGRGRIYNEQFF	many	TRBV2	TRBJ2-1	TRBD2
TGTGCCAGCAGCCCCGGGACAAGCCACAATGAGCAGTTCTTC	CASSPGTSHNEQFF	many	TRBV28	TRBJ2-1	NA
TGTGCCGGCGGGACTAGCGGGAGTTGGGATGAGCAGTTCTTC	CAGGTSGSWDEQFF	many	TRBV28	TRBJ2-1	TRBD2
TGTGCCAGCACCCGTCGGGACAGGGTTTATAATGAGCAGTTCTTC	CASTRRDRVYNEQFF	many	TRBV7-9	TRBJ2-1	TRBD1
TGTGCCAGCAGCTTAAGAGGAATCCAAGAGACCCAGTACTTC	CASSLRGIQETQYF	NA	TRBV7-2	TRBJ2-5	NA
TGTGCCAGCAGCCCTCGGTTGACGGGTGAGCAGTTCTTC	CASSPRLTGEQFF	NA	TRBV11-2	TRBJ2-1	NA
TGTGCCAGCAGCGTAGGGCCAATCCCCTACGAGCAGTACTTC	CASSVGPIPYEQYF	many	TRBV9	TRBJ2-7	NA
TGTGCCAGCAGTTCTACATTAGGTGGCTACACCTTC	CASSSTLGGYTF	NA	TRBV6-2/TRBV6-3	TRBJ1-2	NA
TGTGCCAGCAGACGACAGGGGGCACACACTGAAGCTTTCTTT	CASRRQGAHTEAFF	few	TRBV6-2/TRBV6-3	TRBJ1-1	TRBD1
TGTGCCACCAGCAGAGAGAGGACAGCCCTATCCTACAATGAGCAGTTCTTC	CATSRERTALSYNEQFF	few	TRBV15	TRBJ2-1	NA
TGTGCCACCAGTGACCGTCGACAGGGGGATCAGCCCCAGCATTTT	CATSDRRQGDQPQHF	NA	TRBV24-1	TRBJ1-5	TRBD1
TGTGCCACCAGTGATTCGGGAGTCTTAGATACGCAGTATTTT	CATSDSGVLDTQYF	many	TRBV24-1	TRBJ2-3	NA
TGTGCCAGCAGTTACCTGGGACTAAACACCGGGGAGCTGTTTTTT	CASSYLGLNTGELFF	many	TRBV6-2/TRBV6-3	TRBJ2-2	TRBD2
TGCGCCAGCAGTGTCTCGGAAGCGGGAGCTTTCGGTGAGCAGTTCTTC	CASSVSEAGAFGEQFF	NA	TRBV10-1	TRBJ2-1	TRBD2
TGTGCCAGCAGTTACGAGGACAGGGGGAGTAACTATGGCTACACCTTC	CASSYEDRGSNYGYTF	many	TRBV6-5	TRBJ1-2	TRBD1
TGTGCCAGCAGACCTCGTACAGGGCGTGTCCAGCCCCAGCATTTT	CASRPRTGRVQPQHF	many	TRBV2	TRBJ1-5	NA